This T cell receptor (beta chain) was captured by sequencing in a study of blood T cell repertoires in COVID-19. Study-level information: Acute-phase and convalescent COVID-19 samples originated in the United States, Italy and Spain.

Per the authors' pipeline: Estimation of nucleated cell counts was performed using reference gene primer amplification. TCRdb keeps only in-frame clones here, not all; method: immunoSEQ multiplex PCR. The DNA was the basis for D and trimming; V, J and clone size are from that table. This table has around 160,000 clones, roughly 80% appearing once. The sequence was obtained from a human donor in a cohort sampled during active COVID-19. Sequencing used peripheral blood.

CDR3 DNA: TGCAGTGCTAGTGTCAGGGGGTACGAGCAGTACTTC. Amino acids: CSASVRGYEQYF. This chain links TRBV20-1 with TRBJ2-7; 7 bases align to TRBD1. J lost 4 bases, V lost 3 bases, and 3 bases had no gene match. Looked up from germline, CDR1 is DFQATT and CDR2 is SNEGSKA (reference sequence). This CDR3 is built from 12 residues.